A selection of T cell receptor beta chains follows, all from one sample in a study of OX40 agonist ivuxolimab in advanced cancers. Some clones are missing from TCRdb's copy, which holds only in-frame ones; the method was immunoSEQ multiplex PCR. The sample includes 100,000 to 150,000 clones, 92% of them seen just once. Here the sequenced sample was CD4+ or CD8+ T cells sorted from blood, taken in a trial of the OX40 agonist ivuxolimab. These TCRs come from an adult with an advanced solid tumor such as melanoma, head and neck, liver or kidney cancer. Both conserved end residues are part of each CDR3. A D gene is named only where the DNA matches it firmly. A clone size is listed for some rows: how often the clone was seen (once, few, many), or a class if it is expanded.

CDR3aa	CDR3nt	j_gene	abundance	d_gene	v_gene
CATGTGASYEQYF	TGTGCCACTGGGACAGGGGCATCCTACGAGCAGTACTTC	TRBJ2-7	NA	TRBD1	TRBV15
CASSPPGLAGGETQYF	TGTGCCAGCAGTCCCCCGGGACTAGCGGGAGGCGAGACCCAGTACTTC	TRBJ2-5	NA	TRBD2	TRBV27
CSVRRQGGSGELFF	TGCAGCGTTCGACGGCAGGGTGGATCCGGGGAGCTGTTTTTT	TRBJ2-2	NA	NA	TRBV29-1
CASSLQGLTNTGELFF	TGTGCCAGCAGCTTACAAGGACTGACTAACACCGGGGAGCTGTTTTTT	TRBJ2-2	NA	NA	TRBV7-3
CASAWRGRQIGNTIYF	TGTGCCAGCGCCTGGCGGGGCAGACAAATTGGAAACACCATATATTTT	TRBJ1-3	NA	NA	TRBV28
CASSSQGEVGEQFF	TGTGCCAGCAGCTCCCAGGGGGAAGTAGGTGAGCAGTTCTTC	TRBJ2-1	NA	TRBD1	TRBV7-3
CASSADTWNTEAFF	TGCGCCAGCAGCGCGGACACCTGGAACACTGAAGCTTTCTTT	TRBJ1-1	NA	NA	TRBV5-1
CASSPRGGKETQYF	TGTGCCAGCAGCCCCCGTGGGGGGAAAGAGACCCAGTACTTC	TRBJ2-5	NA	NA	TRBV5-4
CASSLRDEQFF	TGTGCCAGCAGTTTAAGGGATGAGCAGTTCTTC	TRBJ2-1	NA	NA	TRBV28
CASSQGGGLAGRRYEQYF	TGCGCCAGCAGCCAAGGAGGTGGACTAGCGGGACGTCGGTACGAGCAGTACTTC	TRBJ2-7	NA	TRBD2	TRBV4-3
CAWRVKGGANTEAFF	TGTGCCTGGAGGGTCAAGGGGGGGGCAAACACTGAAGCTTTCTTT	TRBJ1-1	NA	NA	TRBV30
CASSGTSTSTDTQYF	TGTGCCTCCTCAGGGACTAGCACCAGCACAGATACGCAGTATTTT	TRBJ2-3	NA	TRBD2	TRBV10-3
CASSLGGGQAYEQYF	TGTGCCAGCAGCTTAGGTGGTGGGCAAGCCTACGAGCAGTACTTC	TRBJ2-7	NA	NA	TRBV11-2
CASSLSAIHEPQHF	TGTGCCAGCAGTTTATCCGCGATACATGAGCCCCAGCATTTT	TRBJ1-5	once	NA	TRBV27
CASSVGASAGSTDTQYF	TGTGCCAGCAGCGTAGGTGCCAGCGCCGGTAGCACAGATACGCAGTATTTT	TRBJ2-3	NA	NA	TRBV9
CASSLQGTGLNEQFF	TGCGCCAGCAGCTTGCAGGGGACAGGGCTAAATGAGCAGTTCTTC	TRBJ2-1	NA	TRBD1	TRBV5-1
CASSRLAGGETQYF	TGTGCCAGCAGCCGACTAGCGGGGGGGGAGACCCAGTACTTC	TRBJ2-5	NA	TRBD2	TRBV11-1
CASSYSLGLNTEAFF	TGTGCCAGCAGTTACTCGCTAGGGTTGAACACTGAAGCTTTCTTT	TRBJ1-1	once	NA	TRBV6-5
CASSSPSRSGEPYEQYF	TGTGCCAGCAGTTCTCCATCCCGTTCGGGGGAACCATACGAGCAGTACTTC	TRBJ2-7	NA	NA	TRBV28
CSVSGSPTGNTIYF	TGCAGCGTTTCGGGGAGTCCAACTGGAAACACCATATATTTT	TRBJ1-3	NA	NA	TRBV29-1
CASSVAGGETQYF	TGTGCCAGCAGTGTAGCGGGAGGGGAGACCCAGTACTTC	TRBJ2-5	NA	TRBD2	TRBV5-6
CASSEVIGYEQYF	TGTGCCAGCAGTGAGGTCATAGGCTACGAGCAGTACTTC	TRBJ2-7	once	NA	TRBV25-1
CASSLEAEAFF	TGTGCCAGCAGCTTAGAAGCTGAAGCTTTCTTT	TRBJ1-1	NA	NA	TRBV11-3
CASSANRATNEKLFF	TGTGCCAGCAGCGCCAACAGGGCAACTAATGAAAAACTGTTTTTT	TRBJ1-4	NA	NA	TRBV7-9
CASSFGDGEYSNQPQHF	TGTGCCAGCAGTTTCGGGGACGGAGAATATAGCAATCAGCCCCAGCATTTT	TRBJ1-5	once	NA	TRBV28
CASSLQGGTEAFF	TGTGCCAGCAGCTTACAGGGGGGCACTGAAGCTTTCTTT	TRBJ1-1	NA	TRBD1	TRBV11-2
CASRLGQYEQYF	TGTGCCAGTCGATTGGGACAGTACGAGCAGTACTTC	TRBJ2-7	NA	TRBD1	TRBV6-6
CASSLSGSFYEQYF	TGTGCCAGCTCCTTGTCCGGCAGTTTCTACGAGCAGTACTTC	TRBJ2-7	NA	NA	TRBV6-5
CASSRRSGQGFRVPYEQYF	TGTGCCAGCAGTCGGCGGTCGGGACAGGGCTTTAGGGTCCCATACGAGCAGTACTTC	TRBJ2-7	NA	TRBD1	TRBV11-2
CASSERRANTGELFF	TGTGCCAGCAGCGAGAGACGGGCGAACACCGGGGAGCTGTTTTTT	TRBJ2-2	NA	NA	TRBV7-2
CASSLVPAGVGETQYF	TGTGCCAGCAGCTTGGTTCCAGCGGGAGTGGGGGAGACCCAGTACTTC	TRBJ2-5	NA	TRBD2	TRBV5-5